This T cell receptor beta chain comes out of a study of response to subunit inactivated influenza vaccine. In this sample, this clonotype turned up a few times. Each CDR3 protein is one row after TCRdb ran MiXCR on the RT-PCR reads. The table records about 650,000 distinct CDR3 sequences, 13% to 15% of them present only once. CDR3 size: 14 residues. V gave up 6 bases and J gave up 1 base, with 16 bases separating them. CDR1 is DFQATT and CDR2 is SNEGSKA in the germline V gene (reference sequence). The sequencing used PBMCs from blood, collected around 15 days before vaccination. This chain joins TRBV20-1 and TRBJ2-7; no reliable D call. The source is a man aged 45-60 years who received an inactivated influenza vaccine. The CDR3 DNA sequence: TGCAGTGCGGCCCCAATCGAGCATTCCTACGAGCAGTACTTC. Amino acid sequence: CSAAPIEHSYEQYF.